These 14 T cell receptor beta chains originate from one sample sequenced in a study of CD8 T cells in ankylosing spondylitis. General study findings and limits: Ankylosing spondylitis blood seemed to carry a telltale TCR beta motif made of several highly homologous variants.

Via MiXCR, TCRdb re-called the 5' RACE reads, giving one row per CDR3 protein. The table shows roughly 700,000 distinct CDR3 sequences, with under 20% occurring only once. These receptors' targets are unknown. Sequencing was carried out using blood, either unsorted or a sorted T cell fraction (not recorded which). Every receptor here comes from a male donor with ankylosing spondylitis.

This clonotype has a handful of counts. The rearrangement links TRBV20-1 to TRBJ1-4; D may be TRBD1 (5 bases). Trimming left V 1 base short and J 6 bases short, with 6 bases between. The CDR3 length is 12 residues. Germline V lookup: CDR1 DFQATT, CDR2 SNEGSKA (reference sequence). The CDR3 DNA reads TGCAGTGCTAGAGCGGGGCATGAAAAACTGTTTTTT. Translation gives CSARAGHEKLFF.

CDR3 bases: TGCAGTGCCCAGACGACCCATGGTGGCAAAAACATTCAGTACTTC. Its protein product is CSAQTTHGGKNIQYF. The chain carries TRBV20-1 and TRBJ2-4; D is unresolved. V was cut by 6 bases and J by 3 bases, with 18 bases left in between. From germline, CDR1 is DFQATT and CDR2 SNEGSKA (reference sequence). This CDR3 region has 15 residues.

This rearrangement joins TRBV5-1 to TRBJ1-6, with D uncertain. The CDR3 extends over 15 amino acids. CDR1 and CDR2 from the germline V gene are SGHRS and YFSETQ. The V gene lost 3 bases and the J gene lost 7 bases, with 14 bases spanning the gap. This chain's CDR3 is CASSSDAGSNSPLHF. The CDR3 nucleotides are TGCGCCAGCAGCTCGGACGCAGGCTCGAATTCACCCCTCCACTTT. The variable domain in full, completed from reference TRBV5-1 and TRBJ1-6, reads KAGVTQTPRYLIKTRGQQVTLSCSPISGHRSVSWYQQTPGQGLQFLFEYFSETQRNKGNFPGRFSGRQFSNSRSEMNVSTLELGDSALYLCASSSDAGSNSPLHFGNGTRLTVT.

The chain employs TRBV24-1 and TRBJ1-5, with D tentatively TRBD1 (5 bases). This CDR3 is 20 amino acids long. With 1 base removed from V and 0 bases from J, the gap between germline ends came to 21 bases. CDR1 is KGHDR and CDR2 is SFDVKD in the germline V gene. CDR3 sequence reads: CATSDFSGPRGVDSNQPQHF. The CDR3 nucleotides are TGTGCCACCAGTGATTTTTCGGGCCCGCGGGGGGTCGATAGCAATCAGCCCCAGCATTTT.

This clonotype was detected a few times. J is TRBJ1-2 and V is TRBV15; no definite D call. V lost 2 bases, J lost 2 bases, and 12 bases lay in between. The CDR3 sequence is 15 residues long. Germline V gene data show CDR1 as LNHNV and CDR2 as YYDKDF (reference sequence). The CDR3 region is CATSRTPGSNYGYTF. In DNA form, the CDR3 reads TGTGCCACCAGCAGAACCCCGGGGAGCAACTATGGCTACACCTTC.

This clonotype was found a few times. The chain employs TRBV5-1 and TRBJ2-5; 10 nucleotides align to TRBD2. CDR1 and CDR2 from the germline V gene are SGHRS and YFSETQ. The CDR3 consists of 15 residues. V was pared by 3 bases and J by 4 bases, with 6 bases of the junction left unmatched. CDR3 DNA sequence: TGCGCCAGCAGCTGGAGCGGGGGGGATGGAGAGACCCAGTACTTC. This translates into CASSWSGGDGETQYF.

Only a few counts were recorded for this clonotype. The DNA for the CDR3 is TGCGCCAGCAGCTTGGGCCTGGATAGCGGGCACACAGATACGCAGTATTTT. As protein: CASSLGLDSGHTDTQYF. The V gene is TRBV5-1, the J gene TRBJ2-3; 7 nucleotides match TRBD2. The junction had 9 bases not matched to a gene; V was cut back by 0 bases and J by 2 bases. The V gene's germline CDR1 is SGHRS and CDR2 YFSETQ. This CDR3 region has 17 residues.

The chain employs TRBV6-1 and TRBJ2-7; 12 bases align to TRBD1. Losses at the gene ends were 3 bases for V and 5 bases for J; bases not matched to a gene: 5. Germline CDR1 and CDR2: MNHNS and SASEGT. The CDR3 length is 15 residues. CDR3 in DNA: TGTGCCAGCAGTGACCCCGGGACAGGGGGCCACGAGCAGTACTTC. It codes for CASSDPGTGGHEQYF.

This clonotype appeared many times. V and J are TRBV12-3 or TRBV12-4 and TRBJ1-1; a possible D gene is TRBD1 (6 bases). The V end lost 6 bases, the J end lost 1 base, and 9 bases lay between the germline ends. The CDR3 runs 13 residues. CDR3 in DNA: TGTGCCAGCAGGGCGGGACAGAACACTGAAGCTTTCTTT. Translated: CASRAGQNTEAFF.

This clonotype was observed once. CDR3 nucleotide sequence: TGTGCCAGCAGCTTGGGACTAGCGGGAGGTGGCGAGCAGTACTTC. Residues: CASSLGLAGGGEQYF. V and J are TRBV12-3 or TRBV12-4 and TRBJ2-7, with 15 bases that match TRBD2. The CDR3 runs 15 residues. The J segment lost 6 bases and the V segment lost 6 bases, leaving 6 bases of the junction unmatched.

The DNA for the CDR3 is TGTGCCAGCAGCGTGGAGAGGTCCGGGGAGCTGTTTTTT. Its translation: CASSVERSGELFF. The V and J genes are TRBV9 and TRBJ2-2; no reliable D call. The V gene's germline CDR1 is SGDLS and CDR2 YYNGEE. Trimming left V 2 bases short and J 6 bases short, with 8 bases between. This CDR3 has 13 amino acids.

The gene calls are TRBV7-8 and TRBJ2-1; 11 nucleotides align to TRBD1. This CDR3 spans 16 amino acids. Germline CDR1 SGHVS, CDR2 FQNEAQ. Germline trimming cut 6 bases from V and 9 bases from J; bases unmatched to any gene: 13. The CDR3: CASSSGQGQGVVEQFF. As DNA, the CDR3 is TGTGCCAGCAGTTCGGGACAGGGACAGGGGGTGGTTGAGCAGTTCTTC.

This clonotype was detected only a few times. The rearrangement joins TRBV12-3 or TRBV12-4 to TRBJ1-2; 7 nucleotides agree with TRBD1. The CDR3 spans 13 residues. V dropped 5 bases and J dropped 8; count of bases not matched to a gene: 8. CDR3 sequence: CASSIGTVGGYTF. The DNA of the CDR3 is TGTGCCAGCAGTATCGGGACAGTCGGAGGCTACACCTTC.

This clonotype was seen only a few times. The CDR3 DNA is TGTGCCAGCAGTTACAAGGGCCGAACCTACGAGCAGTACTTC. It is translated as CASSYKGRTYEQYF. The chain joins TRBV6-5 to TRBJ2-7; no definite D call. Germline V gene lookup returns CDR1 MNHEY and CDR2 SVGAGI. Trimming shortened V by 2 bases and J by 2 bases, and 10 bases separated the two germline ends. CDR3 length: 14 amino acids.